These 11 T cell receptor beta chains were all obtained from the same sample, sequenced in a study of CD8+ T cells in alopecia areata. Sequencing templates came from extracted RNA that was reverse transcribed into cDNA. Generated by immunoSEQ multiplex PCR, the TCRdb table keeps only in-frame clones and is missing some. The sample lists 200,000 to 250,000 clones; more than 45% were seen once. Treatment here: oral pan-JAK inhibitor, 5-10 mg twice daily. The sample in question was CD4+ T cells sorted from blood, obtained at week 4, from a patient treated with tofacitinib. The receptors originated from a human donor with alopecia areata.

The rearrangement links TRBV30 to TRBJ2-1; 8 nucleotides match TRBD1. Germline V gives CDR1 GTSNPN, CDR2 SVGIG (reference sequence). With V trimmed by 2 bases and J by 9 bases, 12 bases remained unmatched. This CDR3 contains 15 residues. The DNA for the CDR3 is TGTGCCTGGAGTCTGAAAAGCGGACAGGGAGGTGAGCAGTTCTTC. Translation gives CAWSLKSGQGGEQFF.

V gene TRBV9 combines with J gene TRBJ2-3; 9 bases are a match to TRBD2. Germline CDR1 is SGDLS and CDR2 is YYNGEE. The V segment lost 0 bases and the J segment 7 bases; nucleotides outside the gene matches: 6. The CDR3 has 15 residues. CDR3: CASSVEVAGANTQYF. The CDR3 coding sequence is TGTGCCAGCAGCGTAGAAGTAGCGGGGGCAAATACGCAGTATTTT.

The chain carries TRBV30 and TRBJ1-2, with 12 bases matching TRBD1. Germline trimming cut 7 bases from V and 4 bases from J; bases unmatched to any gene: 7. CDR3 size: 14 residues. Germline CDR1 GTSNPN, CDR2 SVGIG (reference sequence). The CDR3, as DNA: TGTGCCTCGAACCGGGACAGGGGGCTCTATGGCTACACCTTC. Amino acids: CASNRDRGLYGYTF.

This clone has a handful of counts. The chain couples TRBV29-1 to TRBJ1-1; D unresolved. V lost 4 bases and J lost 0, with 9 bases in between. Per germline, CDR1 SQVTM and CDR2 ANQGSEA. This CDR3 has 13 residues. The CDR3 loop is CSVGSRLNTEAFF. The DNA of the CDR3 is TGCAGCGTTGGAAGCCGCTTGAACACTGAAGCTTTCTTT.

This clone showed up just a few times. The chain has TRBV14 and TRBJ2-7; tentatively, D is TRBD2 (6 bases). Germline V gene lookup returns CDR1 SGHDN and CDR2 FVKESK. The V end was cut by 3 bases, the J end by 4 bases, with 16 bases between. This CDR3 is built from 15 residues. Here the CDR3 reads CASSHSGFMTYEQYF. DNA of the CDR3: TGTGCCAGCAGCCATAGCGGATTCATGACTTACGAGCAGTACTTC. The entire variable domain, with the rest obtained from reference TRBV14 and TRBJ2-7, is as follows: EAGVTQFPSHSVIEKGQTVTLRCDPISGHDNLYWYRRVMGKEIKFLLHFVKESKQDESGMPNNRFLAERTGGTYSTLKVQPAELEDSGVYFCASSHSGFMTYEQYFGPGTRLTVT.

This chain's CDR3 is CAWSGRDKVNTEAFF. The CDR3 bases are TGTGCCTGGAGTGGCCGGGACAAAGTGAACACTGAAGCTTTCTTT. This chain connects TRBV30 to TRBJ1-1; maybe TRBD1 (6 bases). This CDR3 is 15 amino acids long. The ends were cut back, 1 base at V and 0 bases at J, with 12 bases in the middle. CDR1 GTSNPN and CDR2 SVGIG come from the germline V gene (reference sequence). Supplemented by reference TRBV30 and TRBJ1-1, the full variable domain reads SQTIHQWPATLVQPVGSPLSLECTVEGTSNPNLYWYRQAAGRGLQLLFYSVGIGQISSEVPQNLSASRPQDRQFILSSKKLLLSDSGFYLCAWSGRDKVNTEAFFGQGTRLTVV.

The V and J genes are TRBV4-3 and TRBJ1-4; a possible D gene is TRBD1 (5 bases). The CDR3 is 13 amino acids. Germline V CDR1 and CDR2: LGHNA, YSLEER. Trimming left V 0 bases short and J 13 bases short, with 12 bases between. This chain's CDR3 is CASSQDQGFGLFF. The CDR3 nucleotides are TGCGCCAGCAGCCAAGATCAGGGTTTCGGACTGTTTTTT.

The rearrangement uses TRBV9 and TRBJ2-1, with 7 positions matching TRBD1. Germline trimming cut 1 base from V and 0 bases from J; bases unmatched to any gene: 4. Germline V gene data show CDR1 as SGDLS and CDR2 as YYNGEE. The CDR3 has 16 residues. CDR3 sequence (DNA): TGTGCCAGCAGCGTAAAGGGGGCGGGCTCCTACAATGAGCAGTTCTTC. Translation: CASSVKGAGSYNEQFF.

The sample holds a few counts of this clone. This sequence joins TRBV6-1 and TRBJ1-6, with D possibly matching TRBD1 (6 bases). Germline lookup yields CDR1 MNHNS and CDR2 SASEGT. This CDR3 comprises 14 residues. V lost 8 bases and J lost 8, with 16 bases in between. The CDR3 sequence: CASGPSRGDSPLHF. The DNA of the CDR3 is TGTGCCAGCGGCCCTTCGAGGGGGGATTCACCCCTCCACTTT.

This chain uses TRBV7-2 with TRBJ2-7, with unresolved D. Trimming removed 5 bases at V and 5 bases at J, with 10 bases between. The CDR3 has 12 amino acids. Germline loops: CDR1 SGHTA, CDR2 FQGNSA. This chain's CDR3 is CASSPTSDEQYF. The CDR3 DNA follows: TGTGCCAGCAGCCCTACAAGCGACGAGCAGTACTTC.

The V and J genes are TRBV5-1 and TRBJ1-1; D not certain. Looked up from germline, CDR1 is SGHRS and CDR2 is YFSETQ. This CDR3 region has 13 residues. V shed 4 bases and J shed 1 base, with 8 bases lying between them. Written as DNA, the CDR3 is TGCGCCAGCAGCCCCTCGGAGAACACTGAAGCTTTCTTT. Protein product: CASSPSENTEAFF.